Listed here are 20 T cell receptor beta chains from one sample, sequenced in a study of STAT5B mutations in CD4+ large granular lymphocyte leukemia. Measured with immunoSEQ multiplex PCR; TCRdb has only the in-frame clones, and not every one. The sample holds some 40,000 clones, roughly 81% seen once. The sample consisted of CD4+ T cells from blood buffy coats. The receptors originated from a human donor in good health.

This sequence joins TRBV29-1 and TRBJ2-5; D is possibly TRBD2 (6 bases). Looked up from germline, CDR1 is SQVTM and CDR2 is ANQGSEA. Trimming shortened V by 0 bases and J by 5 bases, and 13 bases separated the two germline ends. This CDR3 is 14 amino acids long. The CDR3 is CSVEDRAGGETQYF. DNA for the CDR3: TGCAGCGTTGAAGATCGGGCCGGAGGGGAGACCCAGTACTTC.

In DNA form, the CDR3 reads TGTGCCAGCACCTTAGGGTTTGGAAACACCATATATTTT. It codes for CASTLGFGNTIYF. V usage is TRBV28 and J usage is TRBJ1-3, with D hard to call. The CDR3 has 13 residues. V lost 7 bases to trimming and J lost 3 bases, with 10 bases between them. CDR1 and CDR2 (germline): MDHEN, SYDVKM.

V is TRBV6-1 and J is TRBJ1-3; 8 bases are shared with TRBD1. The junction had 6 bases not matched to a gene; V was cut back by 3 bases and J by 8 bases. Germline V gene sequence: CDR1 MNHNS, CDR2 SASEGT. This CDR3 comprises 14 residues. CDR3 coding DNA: TGTGCCAGCAGTGAGGCCCGACAGGGGTACACCATATATTTT. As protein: CASSEARQGYTIYF.

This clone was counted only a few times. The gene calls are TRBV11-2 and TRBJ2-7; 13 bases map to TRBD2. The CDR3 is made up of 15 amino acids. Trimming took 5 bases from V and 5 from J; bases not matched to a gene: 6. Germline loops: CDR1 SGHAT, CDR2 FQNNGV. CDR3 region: CASSRGTSGINEQYF. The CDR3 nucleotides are TGTGCCAGCAGCCGGGGGACTAGCGGGATCAACGAGCAGTACTTC.

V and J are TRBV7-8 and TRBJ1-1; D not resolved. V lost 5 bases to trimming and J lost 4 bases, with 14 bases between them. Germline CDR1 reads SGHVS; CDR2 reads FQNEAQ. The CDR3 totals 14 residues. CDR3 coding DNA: TGTGCCAGCAGCGTAACCAGGAGCGGCACTGAAGCTTTCTTT. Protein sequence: CASSVTRSGTEAFF.

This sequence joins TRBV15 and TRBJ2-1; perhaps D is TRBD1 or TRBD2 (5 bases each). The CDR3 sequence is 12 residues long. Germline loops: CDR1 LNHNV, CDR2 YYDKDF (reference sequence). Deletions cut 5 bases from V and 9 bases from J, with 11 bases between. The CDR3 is CATSYNGAEQFF. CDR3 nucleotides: TGTGCCACCAGCTATAACGGGGCTGAGCAGTTCTTC.

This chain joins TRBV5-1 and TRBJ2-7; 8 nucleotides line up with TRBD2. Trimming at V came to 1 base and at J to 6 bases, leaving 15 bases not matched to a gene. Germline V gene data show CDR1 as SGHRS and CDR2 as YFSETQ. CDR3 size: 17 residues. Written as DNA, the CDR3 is TGCGCCAGCAGCTTGACCTTCTTAAGTGGGACTAGAGGCGAGCAGTACTTC. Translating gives CASSLTFLSGTRGEQYF.

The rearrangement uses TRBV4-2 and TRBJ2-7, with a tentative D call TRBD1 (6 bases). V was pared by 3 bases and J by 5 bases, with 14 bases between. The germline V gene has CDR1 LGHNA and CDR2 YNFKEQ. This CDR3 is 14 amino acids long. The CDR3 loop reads CASSQITGYNEQYF. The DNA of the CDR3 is TGTGCCAGCAGCCAGATAACAGGGTACAACGAGCAGTACTTC.

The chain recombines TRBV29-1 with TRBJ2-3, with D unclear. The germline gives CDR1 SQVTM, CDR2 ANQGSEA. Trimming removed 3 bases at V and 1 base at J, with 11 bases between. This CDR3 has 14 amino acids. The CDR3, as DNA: TGCAGCGTTGACGAGCCCCCAGGCACAGATACGCAGTATTTT. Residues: CSVDEPPGTDTQYF.

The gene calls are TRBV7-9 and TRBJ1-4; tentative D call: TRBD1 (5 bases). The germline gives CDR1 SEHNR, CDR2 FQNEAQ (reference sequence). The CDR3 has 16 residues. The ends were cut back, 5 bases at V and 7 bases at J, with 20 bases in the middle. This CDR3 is CASSMTSVRQIEKLFF. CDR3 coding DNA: TGTGCCAGCAGCATGACGTCGGTAAGACAGATTGAAAAACTGTTTTTT.

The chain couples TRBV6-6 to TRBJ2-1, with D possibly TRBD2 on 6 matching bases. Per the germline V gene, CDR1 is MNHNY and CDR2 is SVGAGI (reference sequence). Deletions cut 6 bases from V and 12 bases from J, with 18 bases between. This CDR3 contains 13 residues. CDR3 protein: CASSSGFGRGQFF. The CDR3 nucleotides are TGTGCCAGCAGCAGTGGCTTCGGGAGAGGGCAGTTCTTC.

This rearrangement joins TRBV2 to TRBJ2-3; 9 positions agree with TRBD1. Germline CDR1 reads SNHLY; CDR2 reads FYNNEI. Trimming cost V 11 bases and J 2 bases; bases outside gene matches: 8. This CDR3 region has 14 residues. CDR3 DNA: TGTGCCTGCTCTCAACAGGGGGCCACAGATACGCAGTATTTT. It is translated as CACSQQGATDTQYF.

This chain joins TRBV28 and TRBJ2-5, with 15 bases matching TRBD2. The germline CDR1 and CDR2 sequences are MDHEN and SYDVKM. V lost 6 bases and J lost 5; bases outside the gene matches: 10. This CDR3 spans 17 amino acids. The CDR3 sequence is CASSTGTSGGQRETQYF. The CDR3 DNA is TGTGCCAGCAGCACGGGGACTAGCGGGGGGCAGAGGGAGACCCAGTACTTC.

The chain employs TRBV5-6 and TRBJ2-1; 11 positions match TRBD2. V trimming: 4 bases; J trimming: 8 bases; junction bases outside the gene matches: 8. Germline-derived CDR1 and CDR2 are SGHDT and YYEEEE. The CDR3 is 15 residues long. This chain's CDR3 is CASSPASGGYYEQFF. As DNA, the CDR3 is TGTGCCAGCAGCCCCGCTAGCGGGGGGTATTATGAGCAGTTCTTC.

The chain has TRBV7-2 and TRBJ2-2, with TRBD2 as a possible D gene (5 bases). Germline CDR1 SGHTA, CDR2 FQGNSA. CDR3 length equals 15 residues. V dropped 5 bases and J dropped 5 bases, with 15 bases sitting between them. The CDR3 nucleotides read TGTGCCAGCAGCCCCGTGGCAAGCGGAACCGGGGAGCTGTTTTTT. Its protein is CASSPVASGTGELFF.

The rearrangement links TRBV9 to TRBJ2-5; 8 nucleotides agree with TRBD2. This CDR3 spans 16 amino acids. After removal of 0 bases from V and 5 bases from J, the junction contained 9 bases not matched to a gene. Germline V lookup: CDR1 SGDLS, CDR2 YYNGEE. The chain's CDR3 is CASSVGPAGVGETQYF. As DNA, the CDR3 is TGTGCCAGCAGCGTAGGGCCAGCGGGGGTGGGGGAGACCCAGTACTTC.

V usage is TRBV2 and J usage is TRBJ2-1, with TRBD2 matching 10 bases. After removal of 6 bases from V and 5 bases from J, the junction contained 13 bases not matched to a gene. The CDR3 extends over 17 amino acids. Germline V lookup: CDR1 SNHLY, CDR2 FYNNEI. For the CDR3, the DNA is TGTGCCAGCAGGGGGACTAGCGCCAGACTAAGGAACAATGAGCAGTTCTTC. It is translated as CASRGTSARLRNNEQFF.

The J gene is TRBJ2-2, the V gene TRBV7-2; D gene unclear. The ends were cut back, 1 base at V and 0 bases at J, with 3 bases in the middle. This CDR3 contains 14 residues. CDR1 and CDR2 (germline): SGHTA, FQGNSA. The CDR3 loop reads CASSLVTNTGELFF. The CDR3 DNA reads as TGTGCCAGCAGCTTAGTCACGAACACCGGGGAGCTGTTTTTT.

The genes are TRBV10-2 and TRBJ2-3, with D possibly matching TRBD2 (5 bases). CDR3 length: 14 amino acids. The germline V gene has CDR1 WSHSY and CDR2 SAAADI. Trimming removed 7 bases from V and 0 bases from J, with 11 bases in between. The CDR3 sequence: CASKGTGSTDTQYF. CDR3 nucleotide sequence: TGCGCCAGCAAAGGTACGGGGAGCACAGATACGCAGTATTTT.

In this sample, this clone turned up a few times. The CDR3 nucleotides read TGTGCCAGCAGTCCAGGGGTATTCTACGAGCAGTACTTC. Its protein is CASSPGVFYEQYF. V is TRBV7-2 and J is TRBJ2-7, with a possible D match to TRBD1 (6 bases). In germline, CDR1 is SGHTA, CDR2 FQGNSA. Trimming took 6 bases from V and 3 from J, leaving 12 bases between them. The CDR3 runs 13 residues.